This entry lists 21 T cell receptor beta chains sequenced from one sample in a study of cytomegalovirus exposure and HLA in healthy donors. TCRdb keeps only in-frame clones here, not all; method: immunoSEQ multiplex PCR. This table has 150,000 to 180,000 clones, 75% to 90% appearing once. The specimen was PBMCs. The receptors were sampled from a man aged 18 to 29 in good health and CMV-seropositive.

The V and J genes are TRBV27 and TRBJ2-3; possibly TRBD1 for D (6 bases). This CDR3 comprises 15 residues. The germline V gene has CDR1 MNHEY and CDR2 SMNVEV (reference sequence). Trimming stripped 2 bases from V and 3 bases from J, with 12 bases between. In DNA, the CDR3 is TGTGCCAGCAGTTTAAAGGGGGTAGGGACAGATACGCAGTATTTT. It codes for CASSLKGVGTDTQYF.

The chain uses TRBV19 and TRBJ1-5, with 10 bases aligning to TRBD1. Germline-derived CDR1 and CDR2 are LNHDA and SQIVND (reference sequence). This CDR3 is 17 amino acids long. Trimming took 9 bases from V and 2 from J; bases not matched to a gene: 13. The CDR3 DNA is TGTGCCAGCCGGACCGGGACAGGGGAAGCGGGCAATCAGCCCCAGCATTTT. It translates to CASRTGTGEAGNQPQHF.

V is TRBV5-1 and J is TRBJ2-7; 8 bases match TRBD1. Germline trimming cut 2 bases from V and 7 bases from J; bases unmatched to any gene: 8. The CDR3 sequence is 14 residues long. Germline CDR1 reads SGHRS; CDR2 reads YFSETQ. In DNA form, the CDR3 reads TGCGCCAGCAGCTTAGGACAGGGATCGAGGGAGCAGTACTTC. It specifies CASSLGQGSREQYF.

CDR3 DNA: TGTGCCAGCAGCTTAGGCTTGACAGGGGAGACAGATACGCAGTATTTT. It encodes CASSLGLTGETDTQYF. The chain combines TRBV13 with TRBJ2-3; 8 bases match TRBD1. CDR1 and CDR2 (germline): PRHDT, FYEKMQ (reference sequence). The CDR3 consists of 16 residues. The ends lost 0 bases at V and 3 bases at J; junction bases unmatched: 5.

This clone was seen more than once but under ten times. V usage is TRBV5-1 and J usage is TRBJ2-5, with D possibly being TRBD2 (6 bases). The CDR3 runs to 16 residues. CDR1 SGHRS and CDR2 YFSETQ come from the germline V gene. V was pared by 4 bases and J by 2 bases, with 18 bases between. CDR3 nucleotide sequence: TGCGCCAGCAGCCCGGCGATTGACGGGACTCAAGAGACCCAGTACTTC. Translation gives CASSPAIDGTQETQYF.

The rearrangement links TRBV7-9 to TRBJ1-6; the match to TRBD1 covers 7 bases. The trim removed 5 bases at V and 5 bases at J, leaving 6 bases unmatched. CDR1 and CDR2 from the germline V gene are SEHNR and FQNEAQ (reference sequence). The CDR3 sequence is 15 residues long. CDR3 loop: CASSRWGQNNSPLHF. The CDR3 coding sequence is TGTGCCAGCAGCCGCTGGGGACAGAATAATTCACCCCTCCACTTT.

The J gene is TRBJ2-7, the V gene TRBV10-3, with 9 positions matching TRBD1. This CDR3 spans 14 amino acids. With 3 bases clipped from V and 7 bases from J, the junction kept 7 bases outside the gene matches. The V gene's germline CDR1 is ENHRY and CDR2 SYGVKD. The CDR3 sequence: CAISEGQGTEEQYF. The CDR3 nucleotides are TGTGCCATCAGTGAAGGACAGGGGACGGAAGAGCAGTACTTC.

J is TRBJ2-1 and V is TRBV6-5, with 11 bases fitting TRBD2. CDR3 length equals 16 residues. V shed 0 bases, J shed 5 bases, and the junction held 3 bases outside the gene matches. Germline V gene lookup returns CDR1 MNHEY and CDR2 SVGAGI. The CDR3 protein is CASSYSLAGGDNEQFF. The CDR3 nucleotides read TGTGCCAGCAGTTACTCTCTAGCGGGGGGCGACAATGAGCAGTTCTTC.

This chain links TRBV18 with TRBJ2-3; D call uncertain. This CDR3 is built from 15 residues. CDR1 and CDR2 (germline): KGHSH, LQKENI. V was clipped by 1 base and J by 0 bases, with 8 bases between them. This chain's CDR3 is CASSPRQASTDTQYF. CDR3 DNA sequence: TGTGCCAGCTCACCACGCCAAGCTAGCACAGATACGCAGTATTTT.

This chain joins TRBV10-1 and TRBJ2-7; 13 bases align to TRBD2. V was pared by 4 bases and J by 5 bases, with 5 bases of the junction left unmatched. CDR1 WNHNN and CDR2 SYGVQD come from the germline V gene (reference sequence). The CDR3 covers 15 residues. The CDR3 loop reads CASSAGLAGENEQYF. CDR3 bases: TGCGCCAGCAGTGCTGGACTAGCGGGGGAAAACGAGCAGTACTTC.

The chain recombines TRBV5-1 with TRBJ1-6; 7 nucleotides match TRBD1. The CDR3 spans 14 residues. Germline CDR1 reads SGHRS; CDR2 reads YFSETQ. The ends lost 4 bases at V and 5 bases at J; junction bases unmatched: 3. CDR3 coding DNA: TGCGCCAGCAGCCCCCAGGGGGATAATTCACCCCTCCACTTT. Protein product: CASSPQGDNSPLHF. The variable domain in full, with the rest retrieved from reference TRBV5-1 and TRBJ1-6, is KAGVTQTPRYLIKTRGQQVTLSCSPISGHRSVSWYQQTPGQGLQFLFEYFSETQRNKGNFPGRFSGRQFSNSRSEMNVSTLELGDSALYLCASSPQGDNSPLHFGNGTRLTVT.

CDR3 DNA: TGTGCCAGAAGCTTGGCGGGAAGGACTGCCTATCCTTACGAGCAGTACTTC. Translated, it gives CARSLAGRTAYPYEQYF. The rearrangement joins TRBV5-3 to TRBJ2-7; TRBD2 is a possible D gene (5 bases). TRBV5-3 is reported as an ORF; its role is uncertain. The V end was cut by 0 bases, the J end by 4 bases, with 20 bases between. This CDR3 is built from 17 residues.

The CDR3 spells CASRSSGRVETQYF. In DNA form, the CDR3 reads TGTGCCAGCCGTTCATCAGGGAGGGTAGAGACCCAGTACTTC. V gene TRBV27 combines with J gene TRBJ2-5, with 7 nucleotides matching TRBD2. In germline, CDR1 is MNHEY, CDR2 SMNVEV (reference sequence). CDR3 size: 14 residues. V dropped 8 bases and J dropped 4; count of bases not matched to a gene: 10.

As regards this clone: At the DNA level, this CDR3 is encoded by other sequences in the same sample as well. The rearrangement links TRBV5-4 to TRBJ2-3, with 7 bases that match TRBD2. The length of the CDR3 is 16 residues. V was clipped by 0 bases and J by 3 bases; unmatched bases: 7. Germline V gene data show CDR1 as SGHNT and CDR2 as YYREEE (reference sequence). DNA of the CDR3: TGTGCCAGCAGCTTGGGGGCGGGAGCCGGGACAGATACGCAGTATTTT. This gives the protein CASSLGAGAGTDTQYF.

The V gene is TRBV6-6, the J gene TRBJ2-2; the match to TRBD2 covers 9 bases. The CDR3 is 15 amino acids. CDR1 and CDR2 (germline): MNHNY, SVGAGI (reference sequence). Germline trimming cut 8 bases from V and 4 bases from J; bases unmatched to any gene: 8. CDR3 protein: CASRPGTSRTGELFF. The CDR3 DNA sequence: TGTGCCAGCCGCCCCGGGACTAGCCGCACCGGGGAGCTGTTTTTT.

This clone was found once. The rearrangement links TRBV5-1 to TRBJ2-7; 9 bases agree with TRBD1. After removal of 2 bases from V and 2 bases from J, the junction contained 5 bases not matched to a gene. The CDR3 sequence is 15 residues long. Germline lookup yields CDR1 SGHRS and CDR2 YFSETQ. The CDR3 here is CASSFSGQGPYEQYF. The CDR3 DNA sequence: TGCGCCAGCAGCTTCTCGGGACAGGGACCCTACGAGCAGTACTTC.

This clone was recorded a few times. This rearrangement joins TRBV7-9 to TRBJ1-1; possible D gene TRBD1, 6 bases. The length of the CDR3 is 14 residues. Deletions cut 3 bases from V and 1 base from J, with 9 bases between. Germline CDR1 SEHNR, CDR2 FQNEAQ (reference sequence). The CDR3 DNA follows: TGTGCCAGCAGCTTCGGACAGCCGAACACTGAAGCTTTCTTT. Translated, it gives CASSFGQPNTEAFF.

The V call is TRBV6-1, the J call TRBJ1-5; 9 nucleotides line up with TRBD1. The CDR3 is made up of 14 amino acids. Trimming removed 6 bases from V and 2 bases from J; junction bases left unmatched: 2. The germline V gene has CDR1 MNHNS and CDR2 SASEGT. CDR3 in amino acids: CASRQGAGNQPQHF. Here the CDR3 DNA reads TGTGCCAGCAGACAGGGGGCTGGCAATCAGCCCCAGCATTTT.

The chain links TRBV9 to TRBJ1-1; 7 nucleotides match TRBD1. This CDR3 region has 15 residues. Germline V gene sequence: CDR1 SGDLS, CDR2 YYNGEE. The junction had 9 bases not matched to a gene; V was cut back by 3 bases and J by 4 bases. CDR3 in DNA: TGTGCCAGCAGCGCCCTCCGGGACAGCATCACTGAAGCTTTCTTT. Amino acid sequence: CASSALRDSITEAFF.

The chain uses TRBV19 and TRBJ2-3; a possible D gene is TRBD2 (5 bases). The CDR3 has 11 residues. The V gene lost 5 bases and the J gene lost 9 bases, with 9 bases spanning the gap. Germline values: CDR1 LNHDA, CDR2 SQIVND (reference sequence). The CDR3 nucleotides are TGTGCCAGTAGTGGGCGCGGGACGCAGTATTTT. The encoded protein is CASSGRGTQYF.

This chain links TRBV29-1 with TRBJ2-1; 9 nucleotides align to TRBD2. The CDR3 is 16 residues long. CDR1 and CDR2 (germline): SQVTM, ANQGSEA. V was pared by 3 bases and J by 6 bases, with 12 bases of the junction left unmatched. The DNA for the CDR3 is TGCAGCGTTGATATGGGAGAGCGGGGGGACCTCAATGAGCAGTTCTTC. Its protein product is CSVDMGERGDLNEQFF.